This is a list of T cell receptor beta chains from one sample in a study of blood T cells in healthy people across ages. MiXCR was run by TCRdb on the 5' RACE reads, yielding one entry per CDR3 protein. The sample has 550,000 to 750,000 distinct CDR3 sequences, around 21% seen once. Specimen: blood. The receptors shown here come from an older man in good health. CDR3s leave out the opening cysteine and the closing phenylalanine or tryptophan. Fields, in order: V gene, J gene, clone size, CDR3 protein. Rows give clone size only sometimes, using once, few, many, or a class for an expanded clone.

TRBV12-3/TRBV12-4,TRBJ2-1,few,ASSLSSGAHNEQF
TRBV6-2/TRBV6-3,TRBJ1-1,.,ASRPAGQGNTEAF
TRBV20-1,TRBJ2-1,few,SARVLAGGSYNEQF
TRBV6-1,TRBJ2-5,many,AIAEGRQGQETQY
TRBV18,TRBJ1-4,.,ASSWGDRTNEKLF
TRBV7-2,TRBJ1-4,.,ASSLGDRQSNEKLF
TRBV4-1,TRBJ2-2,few,ASSLMAGRESTGELV
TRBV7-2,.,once,ASSLVSAGSDEQF
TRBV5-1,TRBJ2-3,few,ASSLGTAPDTQY
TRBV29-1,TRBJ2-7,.,SVSDYYEQY
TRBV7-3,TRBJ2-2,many,ASSSRGGDTGELF
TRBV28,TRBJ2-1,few,ASSPGLAVQDNEQF
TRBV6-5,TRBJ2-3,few,ASRELGGSTDTQY
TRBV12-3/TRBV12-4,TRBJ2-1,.,ASSLAGPSRSYNEQF
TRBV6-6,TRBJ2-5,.,ASSTPGQGRETQY
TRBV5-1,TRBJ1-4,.,ASSLPGTGVVEEKLF
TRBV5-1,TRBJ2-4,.,ASSLAGDIQY
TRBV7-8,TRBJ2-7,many,ASSLSGLREQY
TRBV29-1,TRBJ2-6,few,SVDDAGPSGANVLT
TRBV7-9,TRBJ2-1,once,ASTIAGAYNEQF
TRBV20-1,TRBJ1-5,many,SAGVGSNQPQH
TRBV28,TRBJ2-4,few,ASSLLAKNIQY
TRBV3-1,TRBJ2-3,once,ASSQTTSGRARTQY
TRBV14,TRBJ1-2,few,ASNQVQAGGYT
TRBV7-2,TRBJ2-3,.,ASSFGWEARWY
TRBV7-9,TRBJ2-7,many,ASSSSGLGAREQY
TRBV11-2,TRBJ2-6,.,ASSLLSGASGANVLT
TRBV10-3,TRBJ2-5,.,ASAQGMGETQY
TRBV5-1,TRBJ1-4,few,ASSSLTGSSEKLF
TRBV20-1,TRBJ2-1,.,SAARDTYNEQF
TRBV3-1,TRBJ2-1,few,ASSRGYEQF
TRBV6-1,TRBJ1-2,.,ASTSGQGYGYT
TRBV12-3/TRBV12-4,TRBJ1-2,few,ASSVGLGYGYT
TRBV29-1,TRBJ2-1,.,SARTSGGDEQF
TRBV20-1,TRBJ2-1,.,SASPGQAFSYNEQF
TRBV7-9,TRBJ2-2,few,ASSPTGRENTGELF
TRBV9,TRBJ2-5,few,ASSVATDGTQY
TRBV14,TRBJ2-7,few,ASSQGSRAEQY
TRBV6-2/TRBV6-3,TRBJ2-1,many,ASSPAGRGQF
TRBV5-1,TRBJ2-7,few,ASSPDGTSGSHEQY
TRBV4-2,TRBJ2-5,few,ASSQDGDNQETQY
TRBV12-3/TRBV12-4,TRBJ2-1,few,ASRAPGEYNEQF
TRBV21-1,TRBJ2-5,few,ASSKEPVLETQY
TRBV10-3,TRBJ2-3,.,AIRVHGTDTQY
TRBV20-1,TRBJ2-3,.,SARDPLQGYTDTQY
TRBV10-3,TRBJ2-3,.,AISERVADTQY
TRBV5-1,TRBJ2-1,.,ASRATGVSYNEQF
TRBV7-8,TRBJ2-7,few,ASGQNYEQY
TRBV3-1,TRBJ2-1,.,ASSQAAGGVYNEQF
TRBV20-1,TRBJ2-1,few,SAHTWESKNNEQF
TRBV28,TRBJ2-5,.,ASSGGQGTETQY
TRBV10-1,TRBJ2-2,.,ASSPGNPGELF
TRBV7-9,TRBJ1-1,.,ASSPRGLAEAF
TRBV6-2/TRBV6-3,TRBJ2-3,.,ASSWGNLADTQY
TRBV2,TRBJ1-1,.,ASTRQGGTEAF